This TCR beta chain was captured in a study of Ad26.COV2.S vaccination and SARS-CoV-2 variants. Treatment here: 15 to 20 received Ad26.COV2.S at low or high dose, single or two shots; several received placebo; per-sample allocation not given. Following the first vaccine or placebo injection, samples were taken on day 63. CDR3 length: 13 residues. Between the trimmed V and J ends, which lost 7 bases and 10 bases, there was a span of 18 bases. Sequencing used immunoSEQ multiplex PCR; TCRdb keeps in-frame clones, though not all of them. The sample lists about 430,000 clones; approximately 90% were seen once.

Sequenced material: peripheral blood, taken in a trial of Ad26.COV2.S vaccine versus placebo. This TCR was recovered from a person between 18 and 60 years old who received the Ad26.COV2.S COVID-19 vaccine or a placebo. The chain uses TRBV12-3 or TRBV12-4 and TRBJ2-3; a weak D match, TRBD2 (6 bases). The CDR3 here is CASNSGTHQAQYF. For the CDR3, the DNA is TGTGCCAGCAACTCCGGGACTCATCAGGCGCAGTATTTT.